The 17 T cell receptor beta chains below were found in one sample sequenced in a study of T cells in localized non-small cell lung cancer. Libraries were prepared by immunoSEQ multiplex PCR; TCRdb keeps only in-frame clonotypes and omits some of them. The data hold roughly 67,000 clones, with about 83% observed a single time. This material consisted of peripheral blood, taken before any cancer treatment. The source of these receptors is a female donor aged 60 or older with stage I lung adenocarcinoma.

This chain links TRBV19 with TRBJ1-1; D unresolved. Germline V gives CDR1 LNHDA, CDR2 SQIVND (reference sequence). The CDR3 is made up of 12 amino acids. V was shortened by 6 bases and J by 1 base, with 6 bases between the two germline ends. CDR3 nucleotides: TGTGCCAGTAGCTACAGGAACACTGAAGCTTTCTTT. It yields the protein CASSYRNTEAFF.

This rearrangement joins TRBV6-5 to TRBJ1-5; weak D call: TRBD1 (5 bases). This CDR3 contains 15 residues. V was shortened by 6 bases and J by 4 bases, with 16 bases between the two germline ends. Germline CDR1 is MNHEY and CDR2 is SVGAGI. CDR3 nucleotide sequence: TGTGCCAGCAGGCCCTCGGGGCAGATTAATCAGCCCCAGCATTTT. It encodes CASRPSGQINQPQHF.

In its sample, this clone was seen once. The CDR3 sequence: CASRGGYEQYF. CDR3 sequence (DNA): TGTGCCAGCAGGGGGGGCTACGAGCAGTACTTC. This chain joins TRBV6-5 and TRBJ2-7, with a weak D call TRBD2 (6 bases). The V gene's germline CDR1 is MNHEY and CDR2 SVGAGI. V was trimmed by 6 bases and J by 3 bases, leaving 6 bases between them. The length of the CDR3 is 11 residues.

V usage is TRBV7-8 and J usage is TRBJ2-7; no firm D call. CDR1 is SGHVS, CDR2 FQNEAQ, per germline. Trimming cost V 2 bases and J 7 bases, with 9 bases left between them. The CDR3 is 12 amino acids. CDR3 region: CASSLNSREQYF. The CDR3, as DNA: TGTGCCAGCAGCTTAAATTCCCGAGAGCAGTACTTC. Filled out from reference TRBV7-8 and TRBJ2-7, the complete variable domain reads GAGVSQSPRYKVAKRGQDVALRCDPISGHVSLFWYQQALGQGPEFLTYFQNEAQLDKSGLPSDRFFAERPEGSVSTLKIQRTQQEDSAVYLCASSLNSREQYFGPGTRLTVT.

This chain joins TRBV11-2 and TRBJ1-3, with 9 bases lining up with TRBD1. Germline CDR1 and CDR2: SGHAT and FQNNGV. The ends lost 1 base at V and 2 bases at J; junction bases unmatched: 3. The CDR3 length is 16 residues. DNA for the CDR3: TGTGCCAGCAGCTTAGGCTGGACAGGGGCTGGAAACACCATATATTTT. Protein product: CASSLGWTGAGNTIYF.

Details on this clone: One end of the junction does not line up with germline, which may come from a read error. The chain has TRBV19 and TRBJ2-3, with 10 bases matching TRBD1. This CDR3 spans 16 amino acids. Germline CDR1 and CDR2: LNHDA and SQIVND (reference sequence). The CDR3 loop is CASSTTLTGGTDTRYF. The DNA of the CDR3 is TGTGCCAGTAGCACGACCCTGACAGGGGGCACAGATACGCGGTATTTT.

V and J are TRBV18 and TRBJ2-1; 7 bases match TRBD1. Per the germline V gene, CDR1 is KGHSH and CDR2 is LQKENI. The CDR3 loop spans 14 amino acids. Germline trimming cut 3 bases from V and 6 bases from J; bases unmatched to any gene: 5. CDR3 sequence (DNA): TGTGCCAGCTCACCTTTGACAGGGTTCAATGAGCAGTTCTTC. It codes for CASSPLTGFNEQFF.

Only one count was recorded for this clone. This rearrangement joins TRBV10-3 to TRBJ2-1, with TRBD2 matching over 7 bases. Germline V lookup: CDR1 ENHRY, CDR2 SYGVKD. The V segment lost 8 bases and the J segment 7 bases; nucleotides outside the gene matches: 8. The CDR3 runs to 13 residues. DNA of the CDR3: TGTGCCATCGGGAGGGCGTTTGATAATGAGCAGTTCTTC. Its protein is CAIGRAFDNEQFF.

This clone has only one observation. The chain couples TRBV6-1 to TRBJ2-7; 10 bases line up with TRBD1. This CDR3 is built from 14 residues. The germline CDR1 and CDR2 sequences are MNHNS and SASEGT. V lost 6 bases, J lost 6 bases, and 8 bases stayed unmatched. The CDR3 sequence is CASRTRGQGFEQYF. CDR3 nucleotide sequence: TGTGCCAGCAGGACACGGGGACAGGGGTTCGAGCAGTACTTC.

The genes are TRBV2 and TRBJ2-7; 7 nucleotides match TRBD1. The trim removed 7 bases at V and 6 bases at J, leaving 6 bases unmatched. From germline, CDR1 is SNHLY and CDR2 FYNNEI. CDR3 length: 12 residues. For the CDR3, the DNA is TGTGCCAGCACGCAGGGGGTGGGCGAGCAGTACTTC. It encodes CASTQGVGEQYF.

The rearrangement joins TRBV4-1 to TRBJ1-5; tentatively, D is TRBD1 (5 bases). Germline assignment: CDR1 MGHRA and CDR2 YSYEKL. CDR3 length equals 18 residues. The V end lost 5 bases, the J end lost 2 bases, and 22 bases lay between the germline ends. The CDR3 DNA reads TGCGCCAGCAGCAGGACGTCAGGGAGTGGGCTAGGCAATCAGCCCCAGCATTTT. It is translated as CASSRTSGSGLGNQPQHF.

The chain combines TRBV28 with TRBJ1-2, with 7 bases matching TRBD1. With V trimmed by 5 bases and J by 7 bases, 7 bases remained unmatched. Germline V gene data show CDR1 as MDHEN and CDR2 as SYDVKM. CDR3 length: 13 residues. For the CDR3, the DNA is TGTGCCAGCAGTCTTAAGGGGGCGCGTGGCTACACCTTC. Translating gives CASSLKGARGYTF.

The V gene is TRBV20-1, the J gene TRBJ2-7; possible D gene TRBD2, 5 bases. V was trimmed by 6 bases and J by 6 bases, leaving 12 bases between them. Germline V lookup: CDR1 DFQATT, CDR2 SNEGSKA (reference sequence). This CDR3 region has 11 residues. CDR3 amino acids: CSAGVGSEQYF. CDR3 coding DNA: TGCAGTGCGGGAGTAGGAAGCGAGCAGTACTTC.

The V gene is TRBV13, the J gene TRBJ2-1; TRBD2 matches at 7 bases. The CDR3 has 15 amino acids. Germline V gene lookup returns CDR1 PRHDT and CDR2 FYEKMQ (reference sequence). The junction had 4 bases not matched to a gene; V was cut back by 5 bases and J by 0 bases. CDR3 DNA sequence: TGTGCCAGCAGCGAGCGGGGCCTCTCCTACAATGAGCAGTTCTTC. It translates to CASSERGLSYNEQFF. The whole variable domain, filled in from reference TRBV13 and TRBJ2-1, reads AAGVIQSPRHLIKEKRETATLKCYPIPRHDTVYWYQQGPGQDPQFLISFYEKMQSDKGSIPDRFSAQQFSDYHSELNMSSLELGDSALYFCASSERGLSYNEQFFGPGTRLTVL.

The genes are TRBV19 and TRBJ2-3; D perhaps matches TRBD1 (7 bases). The V gene lost 5 bases and the J gene lost 0 bases, with 15 bases spanning the gap. CDR3 size: 16 residues. Germline CDR1 LNHDA, CDR2 SQIVND (reference sequence). The CDR3 coding sequence is TGTGCCAGTAGTTCCCAGGGGGGCTATAGCACAGATACGCAGTATTTT. It is translated as CASSSQGGYSTDTQYF. The variable domain in full, with the rest retrieved from reference TRBV19 and TRBJ2-3, is DGGITQSPKYLFRKEGQNVTLSCEQNLNHDAMYWYRQDPGQGLRLIYYSQIVNDFQKGDIAEGYSVSREKKESFPLTVTSAQKNPTAFYLCASSSQGGYSTDTQYFGPGTRLTVL.

The chain links TRBV5-6 to TRBJ1-3, with a tentative D call TRBD1 (6 bases). The CDR3 has 15 amino acids. Looked up from germline, CDR1 is SGHDT and CDR2 is YYEEEE. Between the trimmed V and J ends, which lost 0 bases and 2 bases, there was a span of 9 bases. The CDR3 DNA reads as TGTGCCAGCAGCTTGGCGCCAGGGGCTGGAAACACCATATATTTT. It specifies CASSLAPGAGNTIYF.

V and J are TRBV5-6 and TRBJ1-1, with D maybe TRBD1 (6 bases). Trimming pared 0 bases from V and 4 bases from J, leaving 16 bases between. The germline gives CDR1 SGHDT, CDR2 YYEEEE. The CDR3 loop spans 16 amino acids. The chain's CDR3 is CASSLDGQRRGTEAFF. The DNA for the CDR3 is TGTGCCAGCAGCTTGGATGGACAGAGGAGGGGCACTGAAGCTTTCTTT.